This section outlines one TCR beta chain sequence together with its context. Its antigen is unknown. The data originate from a study of cytomegalovirus exposure and HLA in healthy donors. Study-wide context: In a later analysis, the roughly 120 validation repertoires were reported to have used the same platform as the 550 to 850 first-cohort repertoires. General study findings and limits: It was reportedly the case that the classifier diagnosed cytomegalovirus status with high specificity and sensitivity. In vitro assays verified that a few CMV-associated chains recognized CMV antigens specifically. Altogether, 150 or so TCR beta chains were recorded as cytomegalovirus-associated.

V lost 4 bases to trimming and J lost 4 bases, with 14 bases between them. The germline V gene encodes CDR1 LNHNV and CDR2 YYDKDF (reference sequence). The CDR3 totals 15 residues. The data were produced by immunoSEQ multiplex PCR, yet TCRdb's version contains in-frame clones alone and is incomplete. The sample records under 150,000 clones, more than 85% being singletons. The TCR sequence derives from a young man in good health and CMV-seronegative. The chain uses TRBV15 and TRBJ1-5, with D possibly matching TRBD1 (5 bases). Sequenced input: PBMCs. In DNA, the CDR3 is TGTGCCACCAGCACCGTCGGCGGGGGGAATCAGCCCCAGCATTTT. This translates into CATSTVGGGNQPQHF. The whole variable domain, filled in from reference TRBV15 and TRBJ1-5, reads DAMVIQNPRYQVTQFGKPVTLSCSQTLNHNVMYWYQQKSSQAPKLLFHYYDKDFNNEADTPDNFQSRRPNTSFCFLDIRSPGLGDTAMYLCATSTVGGGNQPQHFGDGTRLSIL.